This is a list of T cell receptor beta chains from one sample in a study of blood T cell repertoires in COVID-19. The assay was immunoSEQ multiplex PCR, and TCRdb's table has in-frame clones only and misses some. The repertoire holds around 300,000 clones, with 90% as singletons. What was sequenced was peripheral blood. The source of these receptors is a middle-aged woman with COVID-19, enrolled during active disease. The CDR3 runs from the conserved cysteine through the conserved F or W. The D gene is left open where the match is weak. Not every row has a clone size; where given, it reads once, few, many or a size class.

clone size: -; CDR3 length: 16; J gene: TRBJ1-6; V gene: TRBV30; D gene: TRBD1; CDR3 DNA: TGTGCCTGGAGCACACCCCGGACAGGGTTTAATTCACCCCTCCACTTT; CDR3 protein: CAWSTPRTGFNSPLHF
clone size: -; CDR3 length: 15; J gene: TRBJ2-7; V gene: TRBV28; D gene: TRBD2; CDR3 DNA: TGTGCCAGCAGTTTAATTAGCGGGATGGTCTACGAGCAGTACTTC; CDR3 protein: CASSLISGMVYEQYF
clone size: -; CDR3 length: 14; J gene: TRBJ2-7; V gene: TRBV3-1/TRBV3-2; D gene: TRBD2; CDR3 DNA: TGTGCCAGCAGCCTAGCGGGAGGAAAATACGAGCAGTACTTC; CDR3 protein: CASSLAGGKYEQYF
clone size: once; CDR3 length: 13; J gene: TRBJ1-1; V gene: TRBV6-5; D gene: -; CDR3 DNA: TGTGCCAGCAGTCCCCGGGGGAACACTGAAGCTTTCTTT; CDR3 protein: CASSPRGNTEAFF
clone size: -; CDR3 length: 15; J gene: TRBJ2-3; V gene: TRBV29-1; D gene: TRBD2; CDR3 DNA: TGCAGCGTTGAAGATCCACAGCGGGGACCAGATACGCAGTATTTT; CDR3 protein: CSVEDPQRGPDTQYF
clone size: -; CDR3 length: 11; J gene: TRBJ1-2; V gene: TRBV19; D gene: -; CDR3 DNA: TGTGCCCCACCCCACAGGTATGGCTACACCTTC; CDR3 protein: CAPPHRYGYTF
clone size: -; CDR3 length: 15; J gene: TRBJ2-3; V gene: TRBV3-1/TRBV3-2; D gene: TRBD2; CDR3 DNA: TGTGCCAGCAGTCTCACTAGCGCCGGTTCAGATACGCAGTATTTT; CDR3 protein: CASSLTSAGSDTQYF
clone size: -; CDR3 length: 14; J gene: TRBJ1-5; V gene: TRBV7-2; D gene: -; CDR3 DNA: TGTGCCAGCAGCTCTGGGCCGAGCAATCAGCCCCAGCATTTT; CDR3 protein: CASSSGPSNQPQHF
clone size: -; CDR3 length: 18; J gene: TRBJ2-2; V gene: TRBV5-4; D gene: TRBD2; CDR3 DNA: TGTGCCAGCAGCTCGCTAGCGGGAGGGCCGGAGTACACCGGGGAGCTGTTTTTT; CDR3 protein: CASSSLAGGPEYTGELFF
clone size: -; CDR3 length: 15; J gene: TRBJ1-2; V gene: TRBV28; D gene: -; CDR3 DNA: TGTGCCAGCAGTTCGGGGATGTCAGCTAACTATGGCTACACCTTC; CDR3 protein: CASSSGMSANYGYTF
clone size: -; CDR3 length: 13; J gene: TRBJ1-2; V gene: TRBV25-1; D gene: -; CDR3 DNA: TGTGCCAGCGCATACGGGGAGAACTATGGCTACACCTTC; CDR3 protein: CASAYGENYGYTF
clone size: -; CDR3 length: 15; J gene: TRBJ1-1; V gene: TRBV7-8; D gene: -; CDR3 DNA: TGTGCCAGCAGCTTAGCTTACAGGGTGGCGACTGAAGCTTTCTTT; CDR3 protein: CASSLAYRVATEAFF
clone size: -; CDR3 length: 15; J gene: TRBJ2-1; V gene: TRBV19; D gene: -; CDR3 DNA: TGTGCCAGTAGGCCACTAGCCTCTGGGGGCAATGAGCAGTTCTTC; CDR3 protein: CASRPLASGGNEQFF
clone size: -; CDR3 length: 15; J gene: TRBJ2-2; V gene: TRBV27; D gene: -; CDR3 DNA: TGTGCCAGCAGTTTATGGCAGGGTGGTACCGGGGAGCTGTTTTTT; CDR3 protein: CASSLWQGGTGELFF
clone size: once; CDR3 length: 17; J gene: TRBJ2-7; V gene: TRBV7-2; D gene: TRBD2; CDR3 DNA: TGTGCCAGCAGCTTAGGTGCAAGTAGCGGGAGGGCCGGGGAGCAGTACTTC; CDR3 protein: CASSLGASSGRAGEQYF
clone size: -; CDR3 length: 13; J gene: TRBJ2-7; V gene: TRBV7-3; D gene: -; CDR3 DNA: TGTGCCAGCAGCTTGCGGGGAGCCTACGAGCAGTACTTC; CDR3 protein: CASSLRGAYEQYF
clone size: once; CDR3 length: 12; J gene: TRBJ2-1; V gene: TRBV7-2; D gene: TRBD1; CDR3 DNA: TGTGCCAGCAGTCGACAGGGGATTGAGCAGTTCTTC; CDR3 protein: CASSRQGIEQFF
clone size: -; CDR3 length: 15; J gene: TRBJ2-5; V gene: TRBV7-2; D gene: -; CDR3 DNA: TGTGCCAGCAGCTTAAGCACTGGGGCCCAAGAGACCCAGTACTTC; CDR3 protein: CASSLSTGAQETQYF
clone size: -; CDR3 length: 15; J gene: TRBJ1-2; V gene: TRBV28; D gene: -; CDR3 DNA: TGTGCCAGCAGTAATGGAGGAAATTTGGTCTATGGCTACACCTTC; CDR3 protein: CASSNGGNLVYGYTF
clone size: -; CDR3 length: 14; J gene: TRBJ2-2; V gene: TRBV28; D gene: -; CDR3 DNA: TGTGCCAGCAGGAAGGACAGAAACACCGGGGAGCTGTTTTTT; CDR3 protein: CASRKDRNTGELFF
clone size: -; CDR3 length: 17; J gene: TRBJ2-5; V gene: TRBV7-7; D gene: TRBD2; CDR3 DNA: TGTGCTAGCAGCTCCGGGACTAGCGGGGGGTCCGGTGAGACCCAGTACTTC; CDR3 protein: CASSSGTSGGSGETQYF
clone size: -; CDR3 length: 14; J gene: TRBJ1-1; V gene: TRBV18; D gene: TRBD1; CDR3 DNA: TGTGCCAGCTCACCCGGACAGGGATTAGCTGAAGCTTTCTTT; CDR3 protein: CASSPGQGLAEAFF
clone size: -; CDR3 length: 12; J gene: TRBJ2-7; V gene: TRBV29-1; D gene: TRBD1; CDR3 DNA: TGCAGTTCCAGGACAGGGGACTACGAGCAGTACTTC; CDR3 protein: CSSRTGDYEQYF
clone size: -; CDR3 length: 12; J gene: TRBJ1-1; V gene: TRBV5-1; D gene: -; CDR3 DNA: TGCGCCAGCAGCAGGCCAGGGACTGAAGCTTTCTTT; CDR3 protein: CASSRPGTEAFF
clone size: -; CDR3 length: 14; J gene: TRBJ2-2; V gene: TRBV3-1/TRBV3-2; D gene: TRBD2; CDR3 DNA: TGTGCCAGCAGCCAGGGACTAGTTATCGGGGAGCTGTTTTTT; CDR3 protein: CASSQGLVIGELFF
clone size: few; CDR3 length: 14; J gene: TRBJ2-7; V gene: TRBV3-1/TRBV3-2; D gene: TRBD2; CDR3 DNA: TGTGCCAGCAGCCTCCGCGGGACTAACTACGAGCAGTACTTC; CDR3 protein: CASSLRGTNYEQYF
clone size: once; CDR3 length: 15; J gene: TRBJ2-3; V gene: TRBV9; D gene: TRBD2; CDR3 DNA: TGTGCCAGCAGCCCGTGGGCGGGGGGCACAGATACGCAGTATTTT; CDR3 protein: CASSPWAGGTDTQYF
clone size: -; CDR3 length: 16; J gene: TRBJ1-5; V gene: TRBV28; D gene: TRBD1; CDR3 DNA: TGTGCCAGCAGTTTAAGTGGCAGGGGGGCGGTTGGGGCCCAGCATTTT; CDR3 protein: CASSLSGRGAVGAQHF